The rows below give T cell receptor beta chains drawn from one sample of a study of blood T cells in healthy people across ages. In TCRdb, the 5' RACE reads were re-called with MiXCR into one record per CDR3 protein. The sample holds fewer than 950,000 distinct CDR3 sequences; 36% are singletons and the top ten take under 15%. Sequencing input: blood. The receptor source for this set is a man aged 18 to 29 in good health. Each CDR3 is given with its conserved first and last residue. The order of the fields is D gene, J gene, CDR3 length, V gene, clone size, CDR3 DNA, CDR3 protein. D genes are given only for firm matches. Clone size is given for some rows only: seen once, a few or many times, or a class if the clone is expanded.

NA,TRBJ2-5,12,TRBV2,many,TGTGCCAGCAATATAGAACAAGAGACCCAGTACTTC,CASNIEQETQYF
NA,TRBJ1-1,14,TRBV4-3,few,TGCGCCAGCAGCCAAGATTTGGCCGGGGGTAAAGCTTTCTTT,CASSQDLAGGKAFF
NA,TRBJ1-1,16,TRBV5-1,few,TGCGCCAGCAGCCCGCAGACAGGTTCCATGAACACTGAAGCTTTCTTT,CASSPQTGSMNTEAFF
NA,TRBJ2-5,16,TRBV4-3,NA,TGCGCCAGCAGCCAAGATAGGCCAGGGGCGGGGGAGACCCAGTACTTC,CASSQDRPGAGETQYF
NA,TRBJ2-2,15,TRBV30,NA,TGTGCCTGGACCTCTGGGGACCCGAACACCGGGGAGCTGTTTTTT,CAWTSGDPNTGELFF
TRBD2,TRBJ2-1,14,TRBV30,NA,TGTGCCTGGAGAAGCGGGGGGCTATACAATGAGCAGTTCTTC,CAWRSGGLYNEQFF
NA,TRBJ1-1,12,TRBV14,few,TGTGCCAGCGCAGATACGAACACTGAAGCTTTCTTT,CASADTNTEAFF
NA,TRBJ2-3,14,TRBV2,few,TGTGCCAGCAAGCCCGGGAGAACAACAGATACGCAGTATTTT,CASKPGRTTDTQYF
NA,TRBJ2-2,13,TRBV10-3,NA,TGTGCCATCAGCCAGGGGGGGACCGGGGAGCTGTTTTTT,CAISQGGTGELFF
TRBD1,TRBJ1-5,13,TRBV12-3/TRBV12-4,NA,TGTGCCAGCAGTCAGGGGGCTTATCAGCCCCAGCATTTT,CASSQGAYQPQHF
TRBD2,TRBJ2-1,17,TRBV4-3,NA,TGCGCCAGCAGCCAAGATGGGCTAGCGGGGGTCTACAATGAGCAGTTCTTC,CASSQDGLAGVYNEQFF
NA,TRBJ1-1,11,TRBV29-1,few,TGCAGCGGTGAACTAGGGACTGAAGCTTTCTTT,CSGELGTEAFF
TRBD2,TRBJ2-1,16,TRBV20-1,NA,TGCAGTGCTAGGGGACTAGCGGTGGGACCCTACACTGAGCAGTTCTTC,CSARGLAVGPYTEQFF
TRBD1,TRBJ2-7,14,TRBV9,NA,TGTGCCAGCAGCTTTACCGGGACAGGGGGCGAGCAGTACTTC,CASSFTGTGGEQYF
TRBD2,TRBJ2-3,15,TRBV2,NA,TGTGCCAGCAGCGGGACTAGCGTTCGCACAGATACGCAGTATTTT,CASSGTSVRTDTQYF
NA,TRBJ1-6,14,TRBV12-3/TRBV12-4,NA,TGTGCCAGCAGGTCAGGATTCCGCGGTTCACCCCTCCACTTT,CASRSGFRGSPLHF
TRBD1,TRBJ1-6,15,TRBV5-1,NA,TGCGCCAGCAGCCAGGGGGCTCCTTCTAATTCACCCCTCCACTTT,CASSQGAPSNSPLHF
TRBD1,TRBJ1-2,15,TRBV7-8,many,TGTGCCAGCAGCACCTCGGGACAGACCACCTTTGGCTACACCTTC,CASSTSGQTTFGYTF
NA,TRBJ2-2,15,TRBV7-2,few,TGTGCCAGCAGCCCCCCCCGGGTTTATACCGGGGAGCTGTTTTTT,CASSPPRVYTGELFF
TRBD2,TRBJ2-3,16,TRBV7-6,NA,TGTGCCAGCAGCACGATAGCGGGGGCGCCATTAGATACGCAGTATTTT,CASSTIAGAPLDTQYF
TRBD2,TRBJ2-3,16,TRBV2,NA,TGTGCCAGCAGTGAAGTGTGGCGGGGGGGAGCAGATACGCAGTATTTT,CASSEVWRGGADTQYF
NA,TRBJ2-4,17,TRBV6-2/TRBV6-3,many,TGTGCCAGCAGGACACACAGGGAAACCATAGCCAAAAACATTCAGTACTTC,CASRTHRETIAKNIQYF